These T cell receptor beta chains were read from a single sample in a study of T cell responses to AZD1222 COVID-19 vaccine. Method: immunoSEQ multiplex PCR; TCRdb's copy keeps in-frame clones and lacks some. The sample yields 100,000 to 150,000 clones, more than 75% seen once. The sample in question was peripheral blood, obtained on day 0 of AZD1222 vaccination. These receptors were obtained from an adult in good health. CDR3s include the opening cysteine and the closing phenylalanine or tryptophan. The D gene is left open where the match is weak. Only some rows state a clone size, as once, few, many or a class for expanded clones.

. | TRBJ2-2 | once | TRBV19 | TGTGCCAGTAGTATTTTTACAGGGAACACCGGGGAGCTGTTTTTT | CASSIFTGNTGELFF
TRBD1 | TRBJ1-1 | . | TRBV4-1 | TGCGCCAGCAGCCAAGATGGAGGGACAGGCTTCGGTGAAGCTTTCTTT | CASSQDGGTGFGEAFF
. | TRBJ1-1 | . | TRBV6-5 | TGTGCCAGCGAGATCAGGAAGAACACTGAAGCTTTCTTT | CASEIRKNTEAFF
. | TRBJ1-4 | once | TRBV5-5 | TGTGCCAGCAGCCATCGGGCAGGCCAACGGGAAAAACTGTTTTTT | CASSHRAGQREKLFF
. | TRBJ1-2 | . | TRBV5-5 | TGTGCCAGCAGCTTGGTGGCGGCCTATGGCTACACCTTC | CASSLVAAYGYTF
. | TRBJ1-2 | . | TRBV9 | TGTGCCAGCAGCGTTACAGAGCGCTATGGCTACACCTTC | CASSVTERYGYTF
. | TRBJ1-5 | . | TRBV3-1/TRBV3-2 | TGTGCCAGCAGCCAAGGACAACGGGACCAGCCCCAGCATTTT | CASSQGQRDQPQHF
. | TRBJ1-1 | . | TRBV28 | TGTGCCACGACGGGACACTCAAACACTGAAGCTTTCTTT | CATTGHSNTEAFF
. | TRBJ1-1 | . | TRBV20-1 | TGCAGTGCTAAGGAGACGGGTGAAGCTTTCTTT | CSAKETGEAFF
TRBD1 | TRBJ2-2 | . | TRBV5-1 | TGCGCCAGCAGCTCAGGGACAGAAATCACCGGGGAGCTGTTTTTT | CASSSGTEITGELFF
TRBD2 | TRBJ2-2 | . | TRBV5-1 | TGCGCCAGCAGCGGGGGACTAGCGGGGCCCGGGGAGCTGTTTTTT | CASSGGLAGPGELFF
. | TRBJ2-3 | once | TRBV27 | TGTGCCAGCAGTTTAGGCCCAGATACGCAGTATTTT | CASSLGPDTQYF
. | TRBJ1-1 | once | TRBV6-5 | TGTGCCAGCAGTTTCAGGGAGCTGAACACTGAAGCTTTCTTT | CASSFRELNTEAFF
. | TRBJ2-1 | . | TRBV6-5 | TGTGCCAGCAGTTACTCGTATATATCTCCATACAATGAGCAGTTCTTC | CASSYSYISPYNEQFF
. | TRBJ1-1 | few | TRBV14 | TGTGCCAGCAGCCCGCATGACACTGAAGCTTTCTTT | CASSPHDTEAFF
TRBD2 | TRBJ2-7 | . | TRBV19 | TGTGCCAGTAGTAACCGACTAGCGGGGCACCACGAGCAGTACTTC | CASSNRLAGHHEQYF
TRBD1 | TRBJ1-1 | . | TRBV6-1 | TGTGCCAGCAGTGAAATGGACAGGACGGGCTGGCCTGAAGCTTTCTTT | CASSEMDRTGWPEAFF
TRBD1 | TRBJ1-4 | once | TRBV19 | TGTGCCAGTACCCGGGACAGGGTGATGGAAAAACTGTTTTTT | CASTRDRVMEKLFF
TRBD1 | TRBJ2-3 | . | TRBV6-2/TRBV6-3 | TGTGCCAGCAGTACGGACAGGGGAGCTTACACAGATACGCAGTATTTT | CASSTDRGAYTDTQYF
. | TRBJ1-3 | . | TRBV15 | TGTGCCACCAGCCACCCGGGATCGGGAGACACCATATATTTT | CATSHPGSGDTIYF
. | TRBJ1-2 | . | TRBV27 | TGTGCCAGCCGCTCGGATCGTGTGGGCTATGGCTACACCTTC | CASRSDRVGYGYTF
. | TRBJ1-5 | medium-sized | TRBV6-2/TRBV6-3 | TGTGCCAGCAGTTACCCCCGACCGGGAGGCAATCAGCCCCAGCATTTT | CASSYPRPGGNQPQHF
TRBD1 | TRBJ1-1 | . | TRBV5-1 | TGCGCCAGCAGCTTGACGGCAGGGGGGAACACTGAAGCTTTCTTT | CASSLTAGGNTEAFF
. | TRBJ2-7 | . | TRBV20-1 | TGCAGTGCTAGAGAAGTGATCGAGCAGTACTTC | CSAREVIEQYF
TRBD1 | TRBJ1-2 | . | TRBV2 | TGTGCCAGCAGTGTCGGCAGGGGGAACTATGGCTACACCTTC | CASSVGRGNYGYTF
TRBD1 | TRBJ1-1 | . | TRBV6-5 | TGTGCCAGCAGTCGACAGGGGGTGATTACTGAAGCTTTCTTT | CASSRQGVITEAFF
. | TRBJ1-6 | . | TRBV9 | TGTGCCAGCAGCGTAGGGGGCGGGAGCGATTCACCCCTCCACTTT | CASSVGGGSDSPLHF
. | TRBJ1-3 | . | TRBV6-2/TRBV6-3 | TGTGCCAGCAGTTACTCAGGAAACACCATATATTTT | CASSYSGNTIYF
. | TRBJ2-7 | . | TRBV6-5 | TGTGCCAGTGAAAGACAGGACTCCTACGAGCAGTACTTC | CASERQDSYEQYF